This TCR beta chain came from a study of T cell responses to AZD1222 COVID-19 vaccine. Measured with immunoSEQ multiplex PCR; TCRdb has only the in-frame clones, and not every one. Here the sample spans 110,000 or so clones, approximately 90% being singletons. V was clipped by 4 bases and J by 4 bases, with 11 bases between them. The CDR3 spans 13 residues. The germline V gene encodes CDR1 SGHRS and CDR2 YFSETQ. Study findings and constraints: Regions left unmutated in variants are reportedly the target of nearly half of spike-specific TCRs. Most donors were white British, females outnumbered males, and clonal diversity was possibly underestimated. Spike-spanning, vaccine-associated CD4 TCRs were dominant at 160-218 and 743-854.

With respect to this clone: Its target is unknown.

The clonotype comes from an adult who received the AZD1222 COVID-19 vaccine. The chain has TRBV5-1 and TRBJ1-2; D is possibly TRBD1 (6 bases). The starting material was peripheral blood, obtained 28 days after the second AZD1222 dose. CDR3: CASSTDRRYGYTF. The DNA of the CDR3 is TGCGCCAGCAGCACGGACAGACGCTATGGCTACACCTTC.